A single T cell receptor (beta chain) is shown here with its context. The V end was cut by 6 bases, the J end by 0 bases, with 9 bases between. The CDR3 length is 14 residues. Germline V CDR1 and CDR2: MNHNY, SVGAGI (reference sequence). The treatment was: approximately 18 received Ad26.COV2.S at low or high dose, single or two shots; several received placebo; per-sample allocation not given. Day 63 following the first vaccine or placebo injection was when the samples were taken. The data stem from a study of Ad26.COV2.S vaccination and SARS-CoV-2 variants. About the research overall: Into the muscle, Ad26.COV2.S was dosed once or twice, 56 days apart.

Using immunoSEQ multiplex PCR, the repertoire was profiled, and TCRdb retains in-frame clones only, with some absent. The sample records roughly 330,000 clones, around 90% being singletons. The sequence derives from a person between 18 and 65 years old who received the Ad26.COV2.S COVID-19 vaccine or a placebo. The V and J genes are TRBV6-6 and TRBJ1-3; D gene uncertain. Sequences were derived from peripheral blood, sampled in a trial of Ad26.COV2.S vaccine versus placebo. The chain's CDR3 is CASRAQSSGNTIYF. DNA of the CDR3: TGTGCCAGCAGGGCACAGAGCTCTGGAAACACCATATATTTT.